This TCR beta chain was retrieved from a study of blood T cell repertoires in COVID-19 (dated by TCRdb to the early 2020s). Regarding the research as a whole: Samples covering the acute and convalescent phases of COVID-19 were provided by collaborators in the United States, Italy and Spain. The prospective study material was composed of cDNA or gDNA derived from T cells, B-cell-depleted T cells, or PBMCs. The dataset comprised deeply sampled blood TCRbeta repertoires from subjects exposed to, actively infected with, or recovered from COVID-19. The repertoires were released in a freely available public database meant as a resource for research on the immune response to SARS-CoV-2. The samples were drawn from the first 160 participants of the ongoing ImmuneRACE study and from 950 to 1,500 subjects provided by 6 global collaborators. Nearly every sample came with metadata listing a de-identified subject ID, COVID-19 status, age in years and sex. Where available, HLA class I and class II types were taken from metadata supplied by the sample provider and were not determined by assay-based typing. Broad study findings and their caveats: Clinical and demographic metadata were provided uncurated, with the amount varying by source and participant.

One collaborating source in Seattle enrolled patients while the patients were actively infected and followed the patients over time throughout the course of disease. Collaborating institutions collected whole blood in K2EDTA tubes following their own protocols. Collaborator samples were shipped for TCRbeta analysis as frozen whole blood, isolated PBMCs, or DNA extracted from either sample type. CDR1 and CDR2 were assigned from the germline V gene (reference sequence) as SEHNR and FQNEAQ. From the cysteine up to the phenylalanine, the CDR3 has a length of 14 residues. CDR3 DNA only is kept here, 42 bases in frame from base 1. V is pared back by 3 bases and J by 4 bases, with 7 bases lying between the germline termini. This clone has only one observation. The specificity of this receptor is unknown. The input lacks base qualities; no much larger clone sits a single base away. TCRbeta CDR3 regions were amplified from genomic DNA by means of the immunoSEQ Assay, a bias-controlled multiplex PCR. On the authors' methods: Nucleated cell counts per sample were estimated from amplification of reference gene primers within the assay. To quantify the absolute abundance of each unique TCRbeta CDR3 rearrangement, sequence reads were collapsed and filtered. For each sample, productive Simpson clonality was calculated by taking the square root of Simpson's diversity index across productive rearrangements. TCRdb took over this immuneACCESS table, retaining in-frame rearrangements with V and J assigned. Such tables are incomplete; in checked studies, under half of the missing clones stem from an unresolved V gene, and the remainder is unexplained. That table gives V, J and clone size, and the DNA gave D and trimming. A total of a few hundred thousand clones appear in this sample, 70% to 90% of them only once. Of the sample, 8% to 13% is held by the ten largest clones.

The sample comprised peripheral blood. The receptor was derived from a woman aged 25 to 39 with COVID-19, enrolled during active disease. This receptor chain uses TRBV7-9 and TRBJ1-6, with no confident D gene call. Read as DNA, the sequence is TGTGCCAGCAGCTTCTCGGGTTATAATTCACCCCTCCACTTT. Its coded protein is CASSFSGYNSPLHF.